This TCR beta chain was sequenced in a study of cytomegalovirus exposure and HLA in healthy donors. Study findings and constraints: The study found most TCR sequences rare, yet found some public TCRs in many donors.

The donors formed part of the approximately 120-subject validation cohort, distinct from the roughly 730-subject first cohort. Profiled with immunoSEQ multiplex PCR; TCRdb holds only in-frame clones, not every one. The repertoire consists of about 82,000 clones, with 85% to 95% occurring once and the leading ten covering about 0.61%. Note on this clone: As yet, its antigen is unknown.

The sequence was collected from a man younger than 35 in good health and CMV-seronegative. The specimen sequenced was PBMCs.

The CDR3 here is CASSIVVRVALPEKLFF. DNA for the CDR3: TGTGCCAGTAGTATAGTCGTTCGGGTGGCCCTGCCAGAAAAACTGTTTTTT. The V call is TRBV19, the J call TRBJ1-4; D call uncertain. Germline assignment: CDR1 LNHDA and CDR2 SQIVND (reference sequence). V was pared by 1 base and J by 8 bases, with 20 bases between. CDR3 length: 17 amino acids. Based on the CDR3 plus reference TRBV19 and TRBJ1-4, the full variable domain is DGGITQSPKYLFRKEGQNVTLSCEQNLNHDAMYWYRQDPGQGLRLIYYSQIVNDFQKGDIAEGYSVSREKKESFPLTVTSAQKNPTAFYLCASSIVVRVALPEKLFFGSGTQLSVL.